One TCR beta chain is described in this entry. V shed 2 bases and J 5 bases; nucleotides not matched to a gene: 7. Germline V CDR1 and CDR2: MNHEY, SVGEGT. The CDR3 covers 16 residues. In the original processing: The assay estimated nucleated cells by amplifying reference gene primers. Data came from immunoSEQ multiplex PCR; TCRdb stores just in-frame clones and leaves some out. V and J calls and clone size are given by that table; D and trimming were obtained from the DNA. The sample includes 170,000 or so clones, roughly 90% of them seen just once. Across roughly 25 US areas, participants ranged in age from about 18 to 90 years. Assignment of participants to cohorts was predicated upon participant-reported clinical history. The record originates from a study of blood T cell repertoires in COVID-19. Study overall: Sample material is recorded as cDNA or gDNA derived from T cells, B-cell-depleted T cells, or PBMCs.

The sequenced sample consisted of PBMCs or T cells enriched from blood (not recorded which). The J gene is TRBJ1-2, the V gene TRBV6-2 or TRBV6-3; TRBD1 matches at 11 bases. The TCR comes from a woman aged 50 to 60 who had recovered from COVID-19. The CDR3 reads CASSYGGGQGAYGYTF. The CDR3 DNA is TGTGCCAGCAGTTACGGTGGAGGACAGGGGGCTTATGGCTACACCTTC.